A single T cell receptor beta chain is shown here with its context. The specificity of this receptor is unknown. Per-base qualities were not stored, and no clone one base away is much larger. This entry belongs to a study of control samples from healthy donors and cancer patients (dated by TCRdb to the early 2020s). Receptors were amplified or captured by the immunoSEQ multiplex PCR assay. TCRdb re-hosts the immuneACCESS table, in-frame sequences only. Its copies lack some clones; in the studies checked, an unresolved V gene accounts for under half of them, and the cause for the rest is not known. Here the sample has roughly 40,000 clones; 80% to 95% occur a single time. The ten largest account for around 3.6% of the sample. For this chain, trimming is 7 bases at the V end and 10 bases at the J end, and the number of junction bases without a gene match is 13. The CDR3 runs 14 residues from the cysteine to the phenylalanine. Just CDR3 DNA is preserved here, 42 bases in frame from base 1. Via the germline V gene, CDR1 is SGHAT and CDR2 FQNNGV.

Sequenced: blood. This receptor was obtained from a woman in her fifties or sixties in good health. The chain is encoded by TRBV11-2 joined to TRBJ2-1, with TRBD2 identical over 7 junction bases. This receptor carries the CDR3 CASTRSGEREEQFF. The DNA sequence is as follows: TGTGCCAGCACTCGGAGCGGGGAGAGAGAGGAGCAGTTCTTC.